The subject of this entry is one T cell receptor beta chain. Its cognate antigen is unknown. The source of the sample is a study of cytomegalovirus exposure and HLA in healthy donors. Study results and limitations: Rare TCR sequences predominated, though certain public TCRs were found in many donors. The investigators catalogued some 160 TCR beta chains as cytomegalovirus-associated. One later analysis, an examination of the 120 validation repertoires, found that first-cohort TCR clusters tended to co-occur in them.

The repertoire was sequenced with immunoSEQ multiplex PCR; TCRdb's copy has only in-frame clones and lacks some. The profile shows roughly 120,000 clones, approximately 89% of them singletons. Germline CDR1 and CDR2: MDHEN and SYDVKM. There are 18 residues in the CDR3. The junction had 13 bases not matched to a gene; V was cut back by 4 bases and J by 2 bases. Separation from the roughly 700-subject first cohort characterized the roughly 120-subject validation cohort, to which the donors belonged. The material sequenced was PBMCs. The V and J genes are TRBV28 and TRBJ2-2; the match to TRBD2 covers 7 bases. This TCR came from a woman aged 18-35 years in good health and CMV-seronegative. CDR3 amino acids: CASSSDTLAELNTGELFF. CDR3 nucleotide sequence: TGTGCCAGCAGTTCGGACACGCTAGCGGAACTAAACACCGGGGAGCTGTTTTTT.